One and the same sample provided the 7 T cell receptor beta chains below, sequenced in a study of PD-L1 blockade in urothelial cancer. Profiled with immunoSEQ multiplex PCR; TCRdb holds only in-frame clones, not every one. This sample has some 41,000 clones; around 83% occur once, and the top ten carry 2.5% to 3%. Time point here: peripheral blood 6 weeks after treatment start. Sequenced material: PBMCs, taken around atezolizumab (anti-PD-L1) treatment. The receptor source for this set is a man between 65 and 80 years old with urothelial cancer.

This sequence joins TRBV6-4 and TRBJ2-1; 8 bases match TRBD1. Per germline, CDR1 MRHNA and CDR2 SNTAGT. The CDR3 length is 16 residues. The J segment lost 8 bases and the V segment lost 0 bases, leaving 9 bases of the junction unmatched. The CDR3, as DNA: TGTGCCAGCAGTGACTCGGGGGCAGGGGGCGGGGATGAGCAGTTCTTC. This gives the protein CASSDSGAGGGDEQFF.

The chain joins TRBV5-3 to TRBJ2-1, with D tentatively TRBD2 (6 bases). TRBV5-3 is classed as an ORF, of uncertain function. This CDR3 has 17 amino acids. The V and J ends lost 0 bases and 0 bases respectively, with 13 bases between them. DNA of the CDR3: TGTGCCAGAAGCTTGGATCGGGGGATGAGCTCCTACAATGAGCAGTTCTTC. As protein: CARSLDRGMSSYNEQFF.

The chain has TRBV18 and TRBJ2-5; 8 bases are a match to TRBD2. V trimming: 0 bases; J trimming: 5 bases; junction bases outside the gene matches: 11. Per germline, CDR1 KGHSH and CDR2 LQKENI. The length of the CDR3 is 17 residues. The CDR3 sequence: CASSPPGAGGLGETQYF. The CDR3 nucleotides read TGTGCCAGCTCACCACCGGGCGCGGGAGGATTGGGGGAGACCCAGTACTTC.

V gene TRBV11-2 combines with J gene TRBJ2-7; perhaps TRBD1 as D (5 bases). Looked up from germline, CDR1 is SGHAT and CDR2 is FQNNGV. CDR3 length: 14 residues. Trimming cost V 7 bases and J 2 bases, with 15 bases left between them. CDR3 amino acids: CASTRPQGTYEQYF. CDR3 DNA sequence: TGTGCCAGCACCAGACCGCAGGGAACCTACGAGCAGTACTTC.

CDR3 bases: TGTGCCTGGAGCTTACTAGCGGGAGGGCCCGATGAGCAGTTCTTC. It translates to CAWSLLAGGPDEQFF. The gene calls are TRBV30 and TRBJ2-1, with 13 bases lining up with TRBD2. The J segment lost 8 bases and the V segment lost 3 bases, leaving 7 bases of the junction unmatched. This CDR3 contains 15 residues. Germline V gene lookup returns CDR1 GTSNPN and CDR2 SVGIG (reference sequence).

There are a few counts of this clone. The chain's CDR3 is CASSLGDSGGNEQFF. The CDR3 region has the DNA TGCGCCAGCAGCTTGGGGGACTCGGGTGGGAATGAGCAGTTCTTC. The chain is built from TRBV5-1 and TRBJ2-1; D is possibly TRBD2 (6 bases). Germline lookup yields CDR1 SGHRS and CDR2 YFSETQ. V gave up 0 bases and J gave up 7 bases, with 14 bases separating them. CDR3 size: 15 residues.

The gene calls are TRBV5-1 and TRBJ2-3, with 7 bases fitting TRBD2. J lost 1 base, V lost 2 bases, and 4 bases had no gene match. Germline loops: CDR1 SGHRS, CDR2 YFSETQ. This CDR3 has 15 residues. The CDR3 nucleotides are TGCGCCAGCAGCTTTAGCCGGGGGGGCACAGATACGCAGTATTTT. Its translation: CASSFSRGGTDTQYF. Together with reference TRBV5-1 and TRBJ2-3, the CDR3 gives the full variable domain: KAGVTQTPRYLIKTRGQQVTLSCSPISGHRSVSWYQQTPGQGLQFLFEYFSETQRNKGNFPGRFSGRQFSNSRSEMNVSTLELGDSALYLCASSFSRGGTDTQYFGPGTRLTVL.